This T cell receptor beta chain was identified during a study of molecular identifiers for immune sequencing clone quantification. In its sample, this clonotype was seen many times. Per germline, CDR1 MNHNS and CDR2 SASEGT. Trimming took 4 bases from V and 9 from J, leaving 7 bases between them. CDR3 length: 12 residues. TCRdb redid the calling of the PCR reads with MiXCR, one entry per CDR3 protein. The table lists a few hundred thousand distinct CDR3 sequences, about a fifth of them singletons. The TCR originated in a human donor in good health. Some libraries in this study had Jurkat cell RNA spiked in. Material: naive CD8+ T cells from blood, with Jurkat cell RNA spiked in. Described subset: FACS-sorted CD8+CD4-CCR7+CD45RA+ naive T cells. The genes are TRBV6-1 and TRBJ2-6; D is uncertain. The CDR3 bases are TGTGCCAGCAGTGGACGACTCAACGTCCTGACTTTC. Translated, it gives CASSGRLNVLTF.